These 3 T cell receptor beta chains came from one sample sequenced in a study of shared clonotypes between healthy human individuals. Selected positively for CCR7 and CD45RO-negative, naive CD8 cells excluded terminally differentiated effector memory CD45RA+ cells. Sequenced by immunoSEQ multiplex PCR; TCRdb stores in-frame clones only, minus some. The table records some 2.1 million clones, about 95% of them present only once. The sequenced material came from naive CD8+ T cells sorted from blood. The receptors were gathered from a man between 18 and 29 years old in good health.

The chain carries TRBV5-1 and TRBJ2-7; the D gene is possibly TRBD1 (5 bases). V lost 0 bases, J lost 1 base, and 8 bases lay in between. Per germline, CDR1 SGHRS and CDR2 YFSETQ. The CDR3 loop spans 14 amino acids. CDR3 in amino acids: CASSLARQSYEQYF. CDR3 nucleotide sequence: TGCGCCAGCAGCTTGGCGAGACAGTCCTACGAGCAGTACTTC. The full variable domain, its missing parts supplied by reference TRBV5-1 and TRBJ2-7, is KAGVTQTPRYLIKTRGQQVTLSCSPISGHRSVSWYQQTPGQGLQFLFEYFSETQRNKGNFPGRFSGRQFSNSRSEMNVSTLELGDSALYLCASSLARQSYEQYFGPGTRLTVT.

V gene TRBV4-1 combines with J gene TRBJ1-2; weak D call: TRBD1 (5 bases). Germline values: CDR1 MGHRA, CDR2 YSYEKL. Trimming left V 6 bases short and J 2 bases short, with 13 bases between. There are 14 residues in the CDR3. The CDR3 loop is CASSPQRGNYGYTF. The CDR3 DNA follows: TGCGCCAGCAGTCCCCAACGGGGGAACTATGGCTACACCTTC.

CDR3 amino acids: CASSEGGGLFEQYF. The CDR3 nucleotides are TGCGCCAGCAGTGAGGGGGGAGGGCTGTTCGAGCAGTACTTC. The V and J genes are TRBV10-2 and TRBJ2-7; 7 bases line up with TRBD2. The CDR3 is 14 amino acids. Germline assignment: CDR1 WSHSY and CDR2 SAAADI. After removal of 2 bases from V and 6 bases from J, the junction contained 7 bases not matched to a gene.